The 18 T cell receptor beta chains below were found in one sample sequenced in a study of blood T cell repertoires in COVID-19. Method: immunoSEQ multiplex PCR; TCRdb's copy keeps in-frame clones and lacks some. The profile covers 110,000 to 150,000 clones, with around 87% appearing a single time and 2.5% to 3.5% taken by the ten largest. The source material was peripheral blood. These receptors all come from a woman aged 60-70 years with active COVID-19.

The V and J genes are TRBV6-6 and TRBJ2-2; D ambiguous. Trimming took 6 bases from V and 4 from J, leaving 9 bases between them. Germline V gives CDR1 MNHNY, CDR2 SVGAGI (reference sequence). The CDR3 totals 13 residues. The CDR3 loop is CASRKSSTGELFF. The CDR3 DNA sequence: TGTGCCAGCAGAAAAAGTAGCACCGGGGAGCTGTTTTTT.

The chain employs TRBV11-3 and TRBJ2-1; D is possibly TRBD2 (5 bases). This CDR3 is built from 15 residues. Germline V gene data show CDR1 as SGHNT and CDR2 as YENEEA. The germline V and J ends were trimmed by 5 bases and 7 bases, with 18 bases remaining between them. CDR3: CASSPLGGGQNEQFF. In DNA form, the CDR3 reads TGTGCCAGCAGCCCACTTGGAGGAGGTCAGAATGAGCAGTTCTTC.

The chain combines TRBV19 with TRBJ1-1; 7 bases are a match to TRBD1. Losses at the gene ends were 7 bases for V and 5 bases for J; bases not matched to a gene: 10. Per the germline V gene, CDR1 is LNHDA and CDR2 is SQIVND (reference sequence). The CDR3 loop spans 14 amino acids. The CDR3 region is CASKEGKGATEAFF. The CDR3 DNA follows: TGTGCCAGTAAGGAAGGGAAGGGGGCAACTGAAGCTTTCTTT.

This clone was seen a single time. This rearrangement joins TRBV19 to TRBJ2-7, with 12 bases fitting TRBD2. This CDR3 comprises 15 residues. The V segment lost 8 bases and the J segment 3 bases; nucleotides outside the gene matches: 8. Germline loops: CDR1 LNHDA, CDR2 SQIVND (reference sequence). CDR3 nucleotide sequence: TGTGCCAGTTCGGAACTAGCGGGAGGCCTCTACGAGCAGTACTTC. It encodes CASSELAGGLYEQYF.

The CDR3 DNA follows: TGTGCCTGGAGTACAGGGGAACACACTGAAGCTTTCTTT. Its protein is CAWSTGEHTEAFF. The genes are TRBV30 and TRBJ1-1, with TRBD1 matching over 7 bases. With 2 bases clipped from V and 3 bases from J, the junction kept 3 bases outside the gene matches. This CDR3 is built from 13 residues. Germline V gives CDR1 GTSNPN, CDR2 SVGIG (reference sequence). The variable domain in full, with the rest retrieved from reference TRBV30 and TRBJ1-1, is SQTIHQWPATLVQPVGSPLSLECTVEGTSNPNLYWYRQAAGRGLQLLFYSVGIGQISSEVPQNLSASRPQDRQFILSSKKLLLSDSGFYLCAWSTGEHTEAFFGQGTRLTVV.

The chain is built from TRBV10-1 and TRBJ2-3; D gene uncertain. The CDR3 contains 14 residues. Trimming stripped 2 bases from V and 6 bases from J, with 12 bases between. In germline, CDR1 is WNHNN, CDR2 SYGVQD (reference sequence). As DNA, the CDR3 is TGCGCCAGCAGTGAGCCTTACCCCCGGGATACGCAGTATTTT. Residues: CASSEPYPRDTQYF.

The chain couples TRBV12-3 or TRBV12-4 to TRBJ2-7; 7 bases line up with TRBD1. The CDR3 extends over 13 amino acids. The J segment lost 4 bases and the V segment lost 4 bases, leaving 4 bases of the junction unmatched. The CDR3 spells CASSSGTDYEQYF. Written as DNA, the CDR3 is TGTGCCAGCAGTTCCGGGACAGATTACGAGCAGTACTTC.

This sequence joins TRBV4-1 and TRBJ1-5; D gene ambiguous. The V gene's germline CDR1 is MGHRA and CDR2 YSYEKL. Trimming stripped 5 bases from V and 7 bases from J, with 15 bases between. CDR3 length: 14 residues. The CDR3 DNA reads as TGCGCCAGCAGCAAGGTTGGAGGCTTACAGCCCCAGCATTTT. As protein: CASSKVGGLQPQHF.

The chain carries TRBV19 and TRBJ2-3; D remains unclear. This CDR3 is 16 amino acids long. V lost 5 bases, J lost 2 bases, and 17 bases lay in between. Germline V gene lookup returns CDR1 LNHDA and CDR2 SQIVND (reference sequence). The CDR3 loop is CASSAPARLYTDTQYF. As DNA, the CDR3 is TGTGCCAGTAGTGCCCCGGCTAGACTCTACACAGATACGCAGTATTTT.

This chain joins TRBV19 and TRBJ2-7; 9 positions match TRBD2. V gave up 3 bases and J gave up 3 bases; unmatched junction bases: 3. The CDR3 covers 14 residues. Germline assignment: CDR1 LNHDA and CDR2 SQIVND (reference sequence). CDR3 DNA sequence: TGTGCCAGTAGTATTGGGCGGGAGGGCTACGAGCAGTACTTC. It codes for CASSIGREGYEQYF.

The chain combines TRBV28 with TRBJ1-3; no clear D gene. V lost 3 bases, J lost 0 bases, and 9 bases lay in between. CDR1 and CDR2 from the germline V gene are MDHEN and SYDVKM. There are 15 residues in the CDR3. The CDR3 spells CASSFRRGSGNTIYF. For the CDR3, the DNA is TGTGCCAGCAGTTTTCGTCGGGGCTCTGGAAACACCATATATTTT. Full variable domain (outside the CDR3, taken from reference TRBV28 and TRBJ1-3): DVKVTQSSRYLVKRTGEKVFLECVQDMDHENMFWYRQDPGLGLRLIYFSYDVKMKEKGDIPEGYSVSREKKERFSLILESASTNQTSMYLCASSFRRGSGNTIYFGEGSWLTVV.

This clone was counted a single time. The CDR3 DNA is TGCGCCAGCAGGTCCTATCTTGAGCAGTTCTTC. Its translation is CASRSYLEQFF. The chain recombines TRBV10-2 with TRBJ2-1; D gene ambiguous. Germline V gene data show CDR1 as WSHSY and CDR2 as SAAADI. The length of the CDR3 is 11 residues. Deletions cut 6 bases from V and 9 bases from J, with 9 bases between.

This chain connects TRBV5-1 to TRBJ2-1, with 10 bases aligning to TRBD2. CDR3 length: 17 amino acids. From germline, CDR1 is SGHRS and CDR2 YFSETQ. V shed 4 bases and J 1 base; nucleotides not matched to a gene: 8. CDR3 coding DNA: TGCGCCAGCAGCCCTAGCGGGAGAGGATATTCCTACAATGAGCAGTTCTTC. Protein product: CASSPSGRGYSYNEQFF.

J is TRBJ1-3 and V is TRBV7-2, with 8 bases that match TRBD1. The CDR3 contains 15 residues. Germline lookup yields CDR1 SGHTA and CDR2 FQGNSA. Trimming at V came to 0 bases and at J to 3 bases, leaving 1 base not matched to a gene. The CDR3 DNA is TGTGCCAGCAGCTTAGCGGGGACAGGTGGAAACACCATATATTTT. Its protein product is CASSLAGTGGNTIYF.

The V and J genes are TRBV4-3 and TRBJ1-5; D possibly corresponds to TRBD1 (5 bases). Trimming cost V 0 bases and J 9 bases, with 9 bases left between them. Germline CDR1 reads LGHNA; CDR2 reads YSLEER. The CDR3 totals 13 residues. CDR3 sequence reads: CASSQDRGMPQHF. CDR3 DNA: TGCGCCAGCAGCCAAGATAGGGGAATGCCCCAGCATTTT.

The J gene is TRBJ1-1, the V gene TRBV27, with TRBD1 matching over 8 bases. Germline CDR1 MNHEY, CDR2 SMNVEV (reference sequence). V trimming: 5 bases; J trimming: 4 bases; junction bases outside the gene matches: 6. The CDR3 length is 14 residues. The CDR3 nucleotides read TGTGCCAGCAGTCTCAGGGGGCGCGGCACTGAAGCTTTCTTT. Its protein product is CASSLRGRGTEAFF.

The chain links TRBV9 to TRBJ2-3; 13 bases align to TRBD2. The V gene end was trimmed by 0 bases and the J gene end by 4 bases; junction bases not matched to a gene: 14. This CDR3 is 20 amino acids long. Germline V lookup: CDR1 SGDLS, CDR2 YYNGEE. The CDR3 is CASSVVIGLAGEGPADTQYF. CDR3 nucleotides: TGTGCCAGCAGCGTAGTTATCGGACTAGCGGGAGAAGGACCCGCAGATACGCAGTATTTT.

The chain is built from TRBV23-1 and TRBJ2-1, with D possibly matching TRBD1 (5 bases). TRBV23-1 is an ORF, with its function uncertain. The ends were cut back, 0 bases at V and 6 bases at J, with 9 bases in the middle. There are 14 residues in the CDR3. CDR3 nucleotides: TGCGCCAGCAGTCAATCTGAAACAGGCAATGAGCAGTTCTTC. Encoded protein: CASSQSETGNEQFF.